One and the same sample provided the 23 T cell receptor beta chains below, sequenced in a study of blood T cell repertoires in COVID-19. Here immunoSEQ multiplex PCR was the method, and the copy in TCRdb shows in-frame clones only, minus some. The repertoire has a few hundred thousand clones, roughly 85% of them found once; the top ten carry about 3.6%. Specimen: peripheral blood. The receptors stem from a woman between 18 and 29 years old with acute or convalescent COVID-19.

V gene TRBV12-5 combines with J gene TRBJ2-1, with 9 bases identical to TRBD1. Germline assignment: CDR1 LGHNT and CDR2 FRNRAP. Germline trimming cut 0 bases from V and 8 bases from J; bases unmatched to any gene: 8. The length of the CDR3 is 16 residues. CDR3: CASGLVLGDRVDEQFF. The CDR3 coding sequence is TGTGCTAGTGGTTTGGTACTCGGGGACAGGGTAGATGAGCAGTTCTTC.

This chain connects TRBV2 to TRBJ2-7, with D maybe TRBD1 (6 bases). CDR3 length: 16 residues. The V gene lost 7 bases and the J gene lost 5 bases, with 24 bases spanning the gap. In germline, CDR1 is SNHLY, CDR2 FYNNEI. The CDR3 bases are TGTGCCAGCATTAAGATTATAGGACAGTTACTTAACGAGCAGTACTTC. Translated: CASIKIIGQLLNEQYF.

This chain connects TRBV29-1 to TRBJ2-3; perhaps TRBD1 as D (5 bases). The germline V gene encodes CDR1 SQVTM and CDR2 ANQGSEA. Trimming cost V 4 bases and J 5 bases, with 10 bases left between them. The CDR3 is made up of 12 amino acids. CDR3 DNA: TGCAGCGTTGCTGCAGGGAAAGATACGCAGTATTTT. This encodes CSVAAGKDTQYF.

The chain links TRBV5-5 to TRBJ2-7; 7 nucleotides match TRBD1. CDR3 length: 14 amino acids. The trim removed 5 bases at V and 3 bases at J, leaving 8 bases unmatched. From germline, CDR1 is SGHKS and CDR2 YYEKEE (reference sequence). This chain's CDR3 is CASRTPGQSYEQYF. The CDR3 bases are TGTGCCAGCAGAACACCGGGACAGAGCTACGAGCAGTACTTC.

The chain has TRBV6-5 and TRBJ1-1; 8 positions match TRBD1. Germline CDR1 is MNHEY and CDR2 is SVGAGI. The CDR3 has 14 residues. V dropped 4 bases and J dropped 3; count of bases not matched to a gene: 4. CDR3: CASSFQGADTEAFF. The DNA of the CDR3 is TGTGCCAGCAGTTTCCAGGGGGCGGACACTGAAGCTTTCTTT.

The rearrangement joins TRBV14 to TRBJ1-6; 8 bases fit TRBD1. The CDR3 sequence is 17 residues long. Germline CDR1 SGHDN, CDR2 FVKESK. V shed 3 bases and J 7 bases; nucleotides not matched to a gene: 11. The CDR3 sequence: CASSQVSWTGTNSPLHF. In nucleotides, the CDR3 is TGTGCCAGCAGCCAGGTATCCTGGACAGGGACGAATTCACCCCTCCACTTT. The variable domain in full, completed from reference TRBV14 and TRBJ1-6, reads EAGVTQFPSHSVIEKGQTVTLRCDPISGHDNLYWYRRVMGKEIKFLLHFVKESKQDESGMPNNRFLAERTGGTYSTLKVQPAELEDSGVYFCASSQVSWTGTNSPLHFGNGTRLTVT.

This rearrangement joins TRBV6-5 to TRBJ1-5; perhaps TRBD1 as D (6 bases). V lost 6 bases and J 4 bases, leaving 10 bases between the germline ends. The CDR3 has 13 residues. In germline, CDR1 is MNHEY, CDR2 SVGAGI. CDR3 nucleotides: TGTGCCAGCAGATGGACAGAGAATCAGCCCCAGCATTTT. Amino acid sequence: CASRWTENQPQHF.

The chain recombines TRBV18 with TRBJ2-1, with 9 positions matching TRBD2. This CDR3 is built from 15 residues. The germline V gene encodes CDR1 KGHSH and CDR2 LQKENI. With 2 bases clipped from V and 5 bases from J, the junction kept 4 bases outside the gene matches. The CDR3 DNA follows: TGTGCCAGCTCACCATCTCTAGCGGGGAACAATGAGCAGTTCTTC. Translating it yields CASSPSLAGNNEQFF.

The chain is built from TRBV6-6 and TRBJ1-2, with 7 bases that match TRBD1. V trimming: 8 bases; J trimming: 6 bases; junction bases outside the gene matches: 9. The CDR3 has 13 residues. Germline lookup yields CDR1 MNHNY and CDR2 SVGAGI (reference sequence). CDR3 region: CASVDRVGDGYTF. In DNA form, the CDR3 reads TGTGCCAGCGTCGACAGGGTAGGCGATGGCTACACCTTC.

The CDR3 DNA follows: TGTGCCAGTAGATGGGCCGCGAACACCGGGGAGCTGTTTTTT. Protein product: CASRWAANTGELFF. The chain uses TRBV19 and TRBJ2-2; D ambiguous. V lost 6 bases and J lost 0, with 8 bases in between. The CDR3 extends over 14 amino acids. CDR1 and CDR2 from the germline V gene are LNHDA and SQIVND (reference sequence).

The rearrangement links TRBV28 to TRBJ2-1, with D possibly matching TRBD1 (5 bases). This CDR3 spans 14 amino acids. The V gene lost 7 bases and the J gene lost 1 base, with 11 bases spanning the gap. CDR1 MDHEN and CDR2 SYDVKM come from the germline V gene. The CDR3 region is CASIATVSYNEQFF. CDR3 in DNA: TGTGCCAGCATCGCGACAGTTTCCTACAATGAGCAGTTCTTC.

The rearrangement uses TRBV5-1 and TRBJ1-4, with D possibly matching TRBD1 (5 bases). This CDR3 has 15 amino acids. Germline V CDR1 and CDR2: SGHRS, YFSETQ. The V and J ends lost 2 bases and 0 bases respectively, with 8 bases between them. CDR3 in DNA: TGCGCCAGCAGCTTCGGGGGGGCAACTAATGAAAAACTGTTTTTT. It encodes CASSFGGATNEKLFF.

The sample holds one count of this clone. The CDR3 region has the DNA TGTGCCAGCAGTTTATCAGTGAACACTGAAGCTTTCTTT. Its protein product is CASSLSVNTEAFF. The chain combines TRBV28 with TRBJ1-1; D is ambiguous. The V end was cut by 1 base, the J end by 0 bases, with 3 bases between. This CDR3 comprises 13 residues. Germline assignment: CDR1 MDHEN and CDR2 SYDVKM.

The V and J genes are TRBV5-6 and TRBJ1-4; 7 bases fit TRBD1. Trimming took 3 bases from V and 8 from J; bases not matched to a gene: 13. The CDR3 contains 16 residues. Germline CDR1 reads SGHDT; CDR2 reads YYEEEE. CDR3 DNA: TGTGCCAGCAGCTCCCCCCCAGACGCAGGGGGGGAAAAACTGTTTTTT. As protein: CASSSPPDAGGEKLFF.

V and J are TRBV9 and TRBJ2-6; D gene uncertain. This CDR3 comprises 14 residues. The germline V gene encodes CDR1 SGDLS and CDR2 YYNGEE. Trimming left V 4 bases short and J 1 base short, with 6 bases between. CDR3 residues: CASSSESGANVLTF. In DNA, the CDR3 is TGTGCCAGCAGCTCCGAGTCTGGGGCCAACGTCCTGACTTTC.

CDR3 sequence (DNA): TGTGCCAGCAGCTTAGAGGGGGCAGGGTCGGACAACGAGCAGTACTTC. Encoded protein: CASSLEGAGSDNEQYF. The chain is built from TRBV7-9 and TRBJ2-7; TRBD1 matches 7 bases. The CDR3 has 16 amino acids. Unmatched junction bases numbered 11, after V lost 1 base and J lost 5 bases. Per the germline V gene, CDR1 is SEHNR and CDR2 is FQNEAQ (reference sequence).

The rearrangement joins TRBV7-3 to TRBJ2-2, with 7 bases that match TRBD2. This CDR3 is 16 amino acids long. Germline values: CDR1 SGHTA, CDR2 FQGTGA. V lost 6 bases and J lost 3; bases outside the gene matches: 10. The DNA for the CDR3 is TGTGCCAGCAGTCTTAATGGGAGGGTCGACACCGGGGAGCTGTTTTTT. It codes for CASSLNGRVDTGELFF.

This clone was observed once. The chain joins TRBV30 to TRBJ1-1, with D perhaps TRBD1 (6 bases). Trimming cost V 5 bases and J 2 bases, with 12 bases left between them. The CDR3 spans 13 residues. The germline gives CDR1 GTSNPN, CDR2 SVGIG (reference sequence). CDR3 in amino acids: CAWVDSINTEAFF. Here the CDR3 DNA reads TGTGCCTGGGTGGACAGTATAAACACTGAAGCTTTCTTT.

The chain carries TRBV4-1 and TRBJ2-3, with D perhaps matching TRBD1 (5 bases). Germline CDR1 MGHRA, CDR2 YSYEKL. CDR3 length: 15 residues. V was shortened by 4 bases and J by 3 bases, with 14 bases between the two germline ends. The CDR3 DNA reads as TGCGCCAGCAGCCTCAAGGGGCTAGAGACAGATACGCAGTATTTT. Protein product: CASSLKGLETDTQYF.

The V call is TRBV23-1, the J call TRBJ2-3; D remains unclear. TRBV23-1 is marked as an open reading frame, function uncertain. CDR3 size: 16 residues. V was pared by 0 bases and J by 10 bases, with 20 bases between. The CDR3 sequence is CASSQSADSFWCAQYF. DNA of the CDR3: TGCGCCAGCAGTCAATCGGCCGATTCCTTTTGGTGTGCGCAGTATTTT.

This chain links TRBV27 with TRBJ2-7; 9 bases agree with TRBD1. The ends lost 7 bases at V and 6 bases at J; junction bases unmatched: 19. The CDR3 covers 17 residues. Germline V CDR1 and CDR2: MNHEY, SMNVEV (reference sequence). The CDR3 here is CASTPGQGKERFGEQYF. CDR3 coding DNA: TGTGCCAGCACTCCGGGACAGGGAAAGGAAAGGTTCGGCGAGCAGTACTTC.

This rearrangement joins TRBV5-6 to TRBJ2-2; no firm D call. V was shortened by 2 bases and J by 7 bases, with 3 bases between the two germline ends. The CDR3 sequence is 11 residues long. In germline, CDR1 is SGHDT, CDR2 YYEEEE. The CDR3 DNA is TGTGCCAGCAGCTTACACGGGGAGCTGTTTTTT. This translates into CASSLHGELFF.

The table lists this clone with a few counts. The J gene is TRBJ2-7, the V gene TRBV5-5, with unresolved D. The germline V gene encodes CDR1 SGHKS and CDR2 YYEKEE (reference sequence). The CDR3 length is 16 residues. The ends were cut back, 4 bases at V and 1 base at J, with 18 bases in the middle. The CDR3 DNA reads TGTGCCAGCAGCACATATGGGCTCGACCCGTCCTACGAGCAGTACTTC. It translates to CASSTYGLDPSYEQYF.